The 6 T cell receptor beta chains below come from one sample, sequenced in a study of OX40 agonist ivuxolimab in advanced cancers. The library was produced with the immunoSEQ multiplex PCR assay. TCRdb retrieved this table from immuneACCESS and kept in-frame rearrangements only. Not all clones are present; in checked studies, unresolved V genes account for under half, and no reason is known for the remainder. The sample includes approximately 82,000 clones, with approximately 85% observed a single time. Clones ranked in the top ten supply roughly 4.5% of the sample. The sample here was CD4+ or CD8+ T cells sorted from blood, taken in a trial of the OX40 agonist ivuxolimab. These TCRs come from an adult with an advanced solid tumor such as melanoma, head and neck, liver or kidney cancer.

The chain has TRBV5-1 and TRBJ1-4, with 8 positions matching TRBD1. This CDR3 comprises 14 residues. The ends lost 3 bases at V and 5 bases at J; junction bases unmatched: 3. Germline V lookup: CDR1 SGHRS, CDR2 YFSETQ. The CDR3 DNA is TGCGCCAGCAGCTACAGGACAGGGAATGAAAAACTGTTTTTT. Protein product: CASSYRTGNEKLFF.

The chain uses TRBV5-5 and TRBJ1-3; D is possibly TRBD1 (6 bases). The CDR3 has 15 residues. V lost 3 bases, J lost 4 bases, and 14 bases lay in between. Germline V CDR1 and CDR2: SGHKS, YYEKEE (reference sequence). The DNA of the CDR3 is TGTGCCAGCAGCTACCGGGGGCTAGGCGGAAACACCATATATTTT. This sequence encodes CASSYRGLGGNTIYF.

The chain has TRBV6-1 and TRBJ1-1; no clear D gene. With 7 bases removed from V and 0 bases from J, the gap between germline ends came to 6 bases. The CDR3 covers 12 residues. CDR1 MNHNS and CDR2 SASEGT come from the germline V gene. CDR3 protein: CASTSVNTEAFF. In nucleotides, the CDR3 is TGTGCCAGCACCTCGGTGAACACTGAAGCTTTCTTT.

The chain combines TRBV11-1 with TRBJ2-4, with 8 positions matching TRBD1. Trimming removed 3 bases from V and 9 bases from J; junction bases left unmatched: 7. This CDR3 spans 14 amino acids. Germline V gene lookup returns CDR1 SGHAT and CDR2 FQDESV (reference sequence). CDR3 nucleotide sequence: TGTGCCAGCAGCTTTGGACAGGGAGGAGGCATTCAGTACTTC. The encoded protein is CASSFGQGGGIQYF.

The gene calls are TRBV19 and TRBJ1-4; TRBD1 is a possible D gene (6 bases). V lost 0 bases and J 4 bases, leaving 18 bases between the germline ends. CDR1 and CDR2 (germline): LNHDA, SQIVND (reference sequence). There are 18 residues in the CDR3. The CDR3 nucleotides are TGTGCCAGTAGTATAGATCAGTTCAGGGGAAGTGGTAATGAAAAACTGTTTTTT. Translating gives CASSIDQFRGSGNEKLFF.

V is TRBV12-5 and J is TRBJ2-1, with 7 bases fitting TRBD2. The V and J ends lost 7 bases and 8 bases, in that order; junction bases with no gene match: 5. The CDR3 length is 12 residues. CDR1 is LGHNT, CDR2 FRNRAP, per germline. This chain's CDR3 is CASAQTSHEQFF. DNA for the CDR3: TGTGCTAGTGCCCAGACTAGCCATGAGCAGTTCTTC.